What follows is one T cell receptor (beta chain) and its context. These data belong to a study of glioma-infiltrating T cells. Using RNA template, CDR3s of TCR alpha and beta were amplified with iRepertoire arm-PCR. TCRdb redid the calling of the multiplex PCR reads with MiXCR, one entry per CDR3 protein. The table has about 44,000 distinct CDR3 sequences, approximately 20% seen once; the top ten hold more than 5.5%. Germline assignment: CDR1 SGHDT and CDR2 YYEEEE. The CDR3 loop spans 13 amino acids. V was pared by 2 bases and J by 5 bases, with 8 bases between. This TCR was recovered from a human donor with low-grade glioma or glioblastoma, undergoing nonglioma brain surgery, or in good health (not recorded which). The rearrangement joins TRBV5-6 to TRBJ1-5; the D gene is possibly TRBD1 (5 bases). Source material: glioma tissue, nonneoplastic brain tissue, or PBMCs (not recorded which). The CDR3 spells CASSFGGYQPQHF. As DNA, the CDR3 is TGTGCCAGCAGCTTCGGGGGATATCAGCCCCAGCATTTT. Full variable domain (remainder filled in from reference TRBV5-6 and TRBJ1-5): DAGVTQSPTHLIKTRGQQVTLRCSPKSGHDTVSWYQQALGQGPQFIFQYYEEEERQRGNFPDRFSGHQFPNYSSELNVNALLLGDSALYLCASSFGGYQPQHFGDGTRLSIL.